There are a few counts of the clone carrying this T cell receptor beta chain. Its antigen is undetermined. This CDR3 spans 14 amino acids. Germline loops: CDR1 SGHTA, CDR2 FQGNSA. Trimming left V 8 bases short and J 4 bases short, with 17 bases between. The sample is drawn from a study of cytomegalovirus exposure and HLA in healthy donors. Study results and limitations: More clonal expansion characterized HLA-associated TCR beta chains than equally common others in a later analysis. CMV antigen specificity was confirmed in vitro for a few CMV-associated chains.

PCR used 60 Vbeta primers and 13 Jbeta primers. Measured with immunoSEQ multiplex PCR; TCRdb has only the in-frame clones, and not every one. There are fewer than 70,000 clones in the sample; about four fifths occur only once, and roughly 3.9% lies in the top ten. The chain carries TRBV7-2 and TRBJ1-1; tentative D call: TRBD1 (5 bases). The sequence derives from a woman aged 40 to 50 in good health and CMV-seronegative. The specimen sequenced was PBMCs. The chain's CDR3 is CASLWTPGGTEAFF. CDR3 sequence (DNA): TGTGCCAGCCTGTGGACTCCCGGGGGCACTGAAGCTTTCTTT.